The 17 T cell receptor beta chains listed next were all sequenced from one sample in a study of T cells in women clearing cervical HPV infection. Only in-frame clones appear in the TCRdb table, and some are missing; sequencing was by immunoSEQ multiplex PCR. The sample features about 35,000 clones, with approximately 6.6% in its top ten. Sequenced sample: blood buffy coat. The source is a woman aged 18-70 years with a cervical HPV16 infection that either progressed to CIN3+ or cleared (not recorded which).

The sequenced part of the CDR3 DNA is TGTGCCTTCAGGGGGGACACCGGGGAG. It yields the protein CAFRGDTGE. The CDR3, in full, reads CAFRGDTGELFF. This sequence joins TRBV5-4 and TRBJ2-2; weak D call: TRBD1 (7 bases). The CDR3 end is not reached by the read, which stops 3 residues before it; the germline J gene fills it in. The CDR3 has 12 residues. V was clipped by 10 bases and J by 3 bases, with 10 bases between them. The germline V gene has CDR1 SGHNT and CDR2 YYREEE (reference sequence).

A remark on this clone: The read falls 3 residues short of the CDR3 end, and the missing part is taken from the germline J gene. This chain joins TRBV13 and TRBJ2-7, with D possibly TRBD1 on 6 matching bases. The CDR3 covers 17 residues. The V gene's germline CDR1 is PRHDT and CDR2 FYEKMQ (reference sequence). V was pared by 0 bases and J by 2 bases, with 17 bases between. The CDR3 bases that were read are TGTGCCAGCAGCTTAGGCCCGGCAGGGGTGGTACCCTACGAG. Protein: CASSLGPAGVVPYE. The whole CDR3 protein is CASSLGPAGVVPYEQYF.

As concerns this clone: With the read ending 3 residues before the CDR3 end, the germline J gene is used to fill in that end. The chain has TRBV6-2 or TRBV6-3 and TRBJ2-5; maybe TRBD2 (5 bases). The V end was cut by 5 bases, the J end by 2 bases, with 12 bases between. The CDR3 length is 14 residues. Germline-derived CDR1 and CDR2 are MNHEY and SVGEGT. The CDR3 loop is CASSPGSGQETQYF. The sequenced CDR3 bases are TGTGCCAGCAGTCCCGGCTCGGGGCAAGAGACC.

Comments on this clone: The read ends 3 residues early relative to the CDR3; the germline J gene fills the gap. This rearrangement joins TRBV20-1 to TRBJ1-1; D is uncertain. The CDR3 is 16 amino acids. The V gene lost 6 bases and the J gene lost 4 bases, with 24 bases spanning the gap. The germline gives CDR1 DFQATT, CDR2 SNEGSKA (reference sequence). CDR3 bases read: TGCAGTGCAAGTTCTGTCAAGGGTATTGGTGGCACTGAA. This gives the protein CSASSVKGIGGTE. The CDR3 as a whole reads CSASSVKGIGGTEAFF.

This clone is identified as medium-sized (0.01 to 0.1%) from frequency. The sequence runs out 3 residues before the end of the CDR3; the remainder is reconstructed from the germline J gene. The rearrangement links TRBV30 to TRBJ2-3; D gene ambiguous. The CDR3 spans 13 residues. Germline-derived CDR1 and CDR2 are GTSNPN and SVGIG (reference sequence). Trimming took 0 bases from V and 5 from J, leaving 9 bases between them. Incomplete CDR3 DNA: TGTGCCTGGAGTGTACTCAGACAAGATACG. This translates into CAWSVLRQDT. The entire CDR3 reads CAWSVLRQDTQYF.

The CDR3: CASSRGNQPQHF. CDR3 DNA (partial): TGTGCCAGCAGCCGGGGGAATCAGCCC. This chain uses TRBV28 with TRBJ1-5, with D possibly TRBD1 on 5 matching bases. The read terminates 3 residues ahead of where the CDR3 ends, so the germline J gene completes it. Germline V gene sequence: CDR1 MDHEN, CDR2 SYDVKM. This CDR3 spans 12 amino acids. V lost 6 bases and J lost 4, with 7 bases in between. The full variable domain, rest sourced from reference TRBV28 and TRBJ1-5, is DVKVTQSSRYLVKRTGEKVFLECVQDMDHENMFWYRQDPGLGLRLIYFSYDVKMKEKGDIPEGYSVSREKKERFSLILESASTNQTSMYLCASSRGNQPQHFGDGTRLSIL.

Comment on this clone: The read terminates 3 residues ahead of where the CDR3 ends, so the germline J gene completes it. The chain joins TRBV5-6 to TRBJ2-1; D not certain. The germline V gene encodes CDR1 SGHDT and CDR2 YYEEEE. The CDR3 loop spans 15 amino acids. Trimming took 4 bases from V and 0 from J, leaving 11 bases between them. The covered CDR3 bases are TGTGCCAGCAGCGCCTATACGGGCTCCTACAATGAG. Protein: CASSAYTGSYNE. The whole CDR3 reads CASSAYTGSYNEQFF.

For this clone: From the germline J gene comes the end of the CDR3, since the read stops 3 residues before it. The V and J genes are TRBV5-1 and TRBJ1-2; D remains unclear. Per germline, CDR1 SGHRS and CDR2 YFSETQ. CDR3 size: 13 residues. V was clipped by 5 bases and J by 3 bases, with 11 bases between them. CDR3 region: CASSLRRDYGYTF. CDR3 bases read: TGCGCCAGCAGTTTGAGGCGGGACTATGGC.

CDR3 bases read: TGTGCCAGCAGTTACCCGGGAGGTAGCGGGAGCGCGGGACCCTACGAG. Translating gives CASSYPGGSGSAGPYE. The whole CDR3 protein reads CASSYPGGSGSAGPYEQYF. The J gene is TRBJ2-7, the V gene TRBV6-8; 9 bases match TRBD2. The read comes to an end 3 residues before the CDR3 does, leaving the germline J gene to fill in the end. The V gene end was trimmed by 2 bases and the J gene end by 2 bases; junction bases not matched to a gene: 16. Germline CDR1 MNHGY, CDR2 SAAAGT. The CDR3 spans 19 residues.

As concerns this clone: The read falls 3 residues short of the CDR3 end, and the missing part is taken from the germline J gene. The J gene is TRBJ1-2, the V gene TRBV19; D ambiguous. The CDR3 extends over 15 amino acids. Germline CDR1 LNHDA, CDR2 SQIVND (reference sequence). The CDR3 bases that were read are TGTGCCAGTAGTCCGACTAGCGTCAGCTCCTACGAC. This codes for CASSPTSVSSYD. The full-length CDR3 reads as CASSPTSVSSYDYTF.

Comments on this clone: The read is 3 residues too short to cover the CDR3 end, so that end is filled in from the germline J gene. The V gene is TRBV7-9, the J gene TRBJ1-4, with D tentatively TRBD1 (5 bases). V dropped 8 bases and J dropped 3 bases, with 16 bases sitting between them. Germline V gene data show CDR1 as SEHNR and CDR2 as FQNEAQ (reference sequence). The CDR3 is made up of 15 amino acids. CDR3 loop: CASQKEGSPNEKLFF. CDR3 bases read: TGTGCCAGCCAAAAGGAGGGGAGCCCTAATGAAAAA.

About this clone itself: Read coverage stops 3 residues before the CDR3 terminus; the germline J gene supplies the remainder. V is TRBV20-1 and J is TRBJ2-3; tentative D call: TRBD1 (6 bases). Germline loops: CDR1 DFQATT, CDR2 SNEGSKA (reference sequence). The CDR3 has 14 amino acids. Between the trimmed V and J ends, which lost 2 bases and 1 base, there was a span of 10 bases. The CDR3 loop is CSARQGIGTDTQYF. Partial CDR3 DNA: TGCAGTGCTAGACAGGGGATAGGCACAGATACG.

Details on this clone: The read ends 3 residues shy of where the CDR3 ends; the end is completed using the germline J gene. J is TRBJ2-1 and V is TRBV7-6; 14 bases are a match to TRBD2. This CDR3 region has 17 residues. CDR1 and CDR2 (germline): SGHVS, FNYEAQ. V lost 2 bases to trimming and J lost 6 bases; unmatched junction nucleotides: 6. CDR3 DNA, as far as it was read: TGTGCCAGCAGCTTATTCGGGACTAGCGGGAGTGGCAATGAG. It is translated as CASSLFGTSGSGNE. The full-length CDR3 reads as CASSLFGTSGSGNEQFF.

On this clone: The read ends 3 residues before the CDR3 terminus; that terminus is restored from the germline J gene. V and J are TRBV4-2 and TRBJ2-5, with 12 positions matching TRBD2. The V gene's germline CDR1 is LGHNA and CDR2 YNFKEQ. The CDR3 is made up of 20 amino acids. CDR3 sequence reads: CASSHLFTLAGGPGIDTQYF. The sequenced part of the CDR3 DNA is TGTGCCAGCAGCCACCTTTTTACGCTAGCGGGAGGGCCAGGGATAGATACC.

Here the CDR3 reads CSVHITEAFF. The CDR3 bases that were read are TGCAGCGTACACATCACTGAA. The chain has TRBV29-1 and TRBJ1-1; D gene ambiguous. The observed sequence ends 3 residues before the CDR3 terminus, with the missing tail filled in from the germline J gene. The CDR3 covers 10 residues. Germline V gene data show CDR1 as SQVTM and CDR2 as ANQGSEA. Trimming removed 6 bases at V and 4 bases at J, with 6 bases between.

Note on this clone: The read gets to within 3 residues of the CDR3 end, and the germline J gene fills in the rest. V gene TRBV30 combines with J gene TRBJ1-4; TRBD1 is a possible D gene (5 bases). Trimming removed 2 bases at V and 6 bases at J, with 10 bases between. The germline V gene has CDR1 GTSNPN and CDR2 SVGIG (reference sequence). CDR3 length equals 13 residues. The part of the CDR3 DNA that was read is TGTGCCTGGAGTACGGACAACCATGAAAAA. This gives the protein CAWSTDNHEK. The full CDR3 reads CAWSTDNHEKLFF.

Note on this clone: Read data end 3 residues before the CDR3 end; the end is taken from the germline J gene. This sequence joins TRBV30 and TRBJ1-2, with TRBD1 as a possible D gene (5 bases). CDR1 is GTSNPN, CDR2 SVGIG, per germline (reference sequence). The CDR3 totals 13 residues. V was cut by 1 base and J by 4 bases, with 10 bases left in between. CDR3 DNA (partial): TGTGCCTGGAGTGCCGGACAAGTCTATGGC. Its translation: CAWSAGQVYG. The entire CDR3 reads CAWSAGQVYGYTF.